The entry that follows covers one T cell receptor beta chain sequence. Its specificity is not known. A minimum of one pre-ART and two post-ART PBMC samples existed for each donor. The data originate from a study of long-term antiretroviral therapy in people with HIV. Notes on the study in general: Documentation of ART adherence, viral resistance or therapy changes was absent. Comparison with controls showed narrower CDR3 length ranges in HIV repertoires.

Sequencing used immunoSEQ v3.0 at survey level. Sequencing was designed to cover 40,000-50,000 T-cell genomes in each sample. The data were produced by immunoSEQ multiplex PCR, yet TCRdb's version contains in-frame clones alone and is incomplete. The sample consists of about 25,000 clones, approximately 80% of them appearing once. CDR1 and CDR2 from the germline V gene are SGHRS and YFSETQ. Trimming shortened V by 2 bases and J by 8 bases, and 8 bases separated the two germline ends. This CDR3 spans 12 amino acids. Sequencing used unsorted PBMCs, obtained 4.4 years after starting antiretroviral therapy. The chain links TRBV5-1 to TRBJ2-1; a possible D gene is TRBD2 (6 bases). The TCR was taken from a man aged 25-45 years with HIV. The CDR3, as DNA: TGCGCCAGCAGCTTATCGGGAGATGAGCAGTTCTTC. It is translated as CASSLSGDEQFF.